This T cell receptor beta chain is from a study of blood T cell repertoires in COVID-19. Study at large: Collection of acute and convalescent COVID-19 samples took place in the United States, Italy and Spain. The analysed material was cDNA or gDNA that came from T cells, B-cell-depleted T cells, or PBMCs.

Some clones are missing from TCRdb's copy, which holds only in-frame ones; the method was immunoSEQ multiplex PCR. The data show over 150,000 clones, more than 75% seen once. Germline V gene data show CDR1 as LGHDT and CDR2 as YNNKEL (reference sequence). Losses at the gene ends were 4 bases for V and 0 bases for J; bases not matched to a gene: 2. This CDR3 is built from 15 residues. The V call is TRBV3-1 (or the pseudogene TRBV3-2), the J call TRBJ2-2, with 7 bases that match TRBD2. Sequenced material: peripheral blood. The TCR comes from a woman aged 60-75 years with COVID-19, enrolled during active disease. CDR3 DNA sequence: TGTGCCAGCAGCCGGGACTACCCGAACACCGGGGAGCTGTTTTTT. Amino acids: CASSRDYPNTGELFF.